These T cell receptor delta chains were read from a single sample in a study of gamma-delta chains in newborns, infants, children. TCRdb re-called clones from the reads using CATT. The data show about 16,000 delta-chain clones, roughly 7.3% seen once. Sequenced input: blood. The source of these receptors is a child who was a newborn, infant or young child, either healthy, febrile or measles-vaccinated (not recorded which). The CDR3 runs from the conserved cysteine through the conserved F or W.

j_call v_call cdr3_aa
TRDJ3 TRDV2 CACDSGGYGSSWDTRQMFF
TRDJ3 TRDV2 CACDILGLSWDTRQMFF
TRDJ3 TRDV2 CACDTAGIPWDTRQMFF
TRDJ1 TRAV29/DV5 CAESVLGDTTDQLIF
TRDJ2 TRDV2 CACDTVGALTAQLFF
TRDJ2 TRDV2 CACDPILGEVTAQLFF
TRDJ3 TRDV2 CACDGVLGDSSWDTRQMFF
TRDJ3 TRDV2 CACDTVGDSTAWDTRQMFF
TRDJ3 TRDV2 CACDTWGITVPWDTRQMFF
TRDJ3 TRDV2 CACDNTGGYAFWDTRQMFF